A selection of T cell receptor beta chains follows, all from one sample in a study of blood T cell repertoires in COVID-19. Using immunoSEQ multiplex PCR, the repertoire was profiled, and TCRdb retains in-frame clones only, with some absent. The table lists some 260,000 clones, over 75% of them singletons. Sequenced material: peripheral blood. The source is a woman aged 25 to 39 with acute or convalescent COVID-19. CDR3s include the opening cysteine and the closing phenylalanine or tryptophan. D genes are given only for firm matches. The listing skips clone size in some rows; elsewhere it reads once, few, many or a size class.

CDR3: CASSFRVLFRDTEAFF; DNA: TGCGCCAGCAGTTTCAGGGTGTTGTTTCGGGACACTGAAGCTTTCTTT; size: NA; V: TRBV10-1; D: NA; J: TRBJ1-1
CDR3: CASSPLDRPSYGYTF; DNA: TGTGCCAGCTCACCACTTGACAGACCGTCCTATGGCTACACCTTC; size: NA; V: TRBV18; D: NA; J: TRBJ1-2
CDR3: CASSLLAVGTSYEQYF; DNA: TGTGCCAGCAGCTTACTAGCGGTTGGGACCTCCTACGAGCAGTACTTC; size: once; V: TRBV7-9; D: TRBD2; J: TRBJ2-7
CDR3: CASSSRTGSEKLFF; DNA: TGTGCCAGTAGTTCACGGACAGGCAGCGAAAAACTGTTTTTT; size: NA; V: TRBV19; D: TRBD1; J: TRBJ1-4
CDR3: CASRQQGSGNTIYF; DNA: TGTGCCAGCAGACAACAGGGGTCTGGAAACACCATATATTTT; size: NA; V: TRBV27; D: TRBD1; J: TRBJ1-3
CDR3: CASRISGSGGELFF; DNA: TGTGCCAGCAGGATTAGCGGGTCGGGCGGGGAGCTGTTTTTT; size: NA; V: TRBV7-8; D: TRBD2; J: TRBJ2-2
CDR3: CASSVDRVSETQYF; DNA: TGTGCCAGCAGCGTTGACAGGGTATCAGAGACCCAGTACTTC; size: NA; V: TRBV7-7; D: TRBD1; J: TRBJ2-5
CDR3: CASSQNRGFSGNTIYF; DNA: TGTGCCAGCAGCCAAAACAGGGGATTCTCTGGAAACACCATATATTTT; size: NA; V: TRBV5-6; D: TRBD1; J: TRBJ1-3
CDR3: CASSFRVAETQYF; DNA: TGTGCCAGCAGTTTCAGGGTGGCAGAGACCCAGTACTTC; size: NA; V: TRBV12-3/TRBV12-4; D: NA; J: TRBJ2-5
CDR3: CACRGQGGNQPQHF; DNA: TGTGCCTGCCGGGGACAGGGGGGGAATCAGCCCCAGCATTTT; size: NA; V: TRBV30; D: TRBD1; J: TRBJ1-5
CDR3: CASSYRGPRYGNTIYF; DNA: TGTGCCAGCAGTTACAGGGGCCCGCGGTATGGAAACACCATATATTTT; size: NA; V: TRBV6-2/TRBV6-3; D: NA; J: TRBJ1-3
CDR3: CASSLPGGGEQYF; DNA: TGCGCCAGCAGCTTGCCAGGGGGTGGCGAGCAGTACTTC; size: NA; V: TRBV5-1; D: TRBD1; J: TRBJ2-7
CDR3: CASSYQGAGTEAFF; DNA: TGTGCCAGCAGTTACCAGGGGGCGGGCACTGAAGCTTTCTTT; size: NA; V: TRBV6-5; D: TRBD1; J: TRBJ1-1
CDR3: CASSLVGPGGMVRYGYTF; DNA: TGTGCCAGCAGCTTAGTAGGGCCAGGGGGGATGGTTCGCTATGGCTACACCTTC; size: NA; V: TRBV7-8; D: TRBD1; J: TRBJ1-2
CDR3: CASSRTSGYYEQYF; DNA: TGTGCCAGCTCAAGGACTAGCGGCTACTACGAGCAGTACTTC; size: once; V: TRBV18; D: TRBD2; J: TRBJ2-7
CDR3: CASSNPSGTGTYEQYF; DNA: TGTGCCAGCAGCAACCCCAGCGGGACAGGGACCTACGAGCAGTACTTC; size: NA; V: TRBV13; D: TRBD1; J: TRBJ2-7
CDR3: CATGLDRGYEQYF; DNA: TGTGCCACCGGATTGGACAGGGGGTACGAGCAGTACTTC; size: NA; V: TRBV19; D: TRBD1; J: TRBJ2-7
CDR3: CAMLDQGLAYGYTF; DNA: TGTGCCATGCTCGATCAGGGACTTGCCTATGGCTACACCTTC; size: NA; V: TRBV10-3; D: NA; J: TRBJ1-2
CDR3: CASSFFGSSYEQYF; DNA: TGTGCCAGCAGCTTTTTCGGTAGCTCCTACGAGCAGTACTTC; size: NA; V: TRBV7-2; D: NA; J: TRBJ2-7
CDR3: CASSRGSTGEKLFF; DNA: TGTGCCAGCAGCAGAGGGAGCACGGGGGAAAAACTGTTTTTT; size: NA; V: TRBV11-2; D: NA; J: TRBJ1-4
CDR3: CASSNSGGPTYEQYF; DNA: TGTGCCAGCAGCAACTCAGGGGGCCCTACCTACGAGCAGTACTTC; size: NA; V: TRBV5-6; D: TRBD1; J: TRBJ2-7
CDR3: CASSQVSGGLYNEQFF; DNA: TGTGCCAGCAGCCAAGTTTCCGGGGGTCTCTACAATGAGCAGTTCTTC; size: NA; V: TRBV3-1/TRBV3-2; D: NA; J: TRBJ2-1
CDR3: CASSQTGETQYF; DNA: TGTGCCAGCAGCCAGACAGGGGAGACCCAGTACTTC; size: NA; V: TRBV7-9; D: TRBD1; J: TRBJ2-5
CDR3: CASSWGASGRAPYEQYF; DNA: TGCGCCAGCAGCTGGGGAGCTAGCGGGAGGGCCCCATACGAGCAGTACTTC; size: NA; V: TRBV5-1; D: TRBD2; J: TRBJ2-7
CDR3: CSAGTTGGYGYTF; DNA: TGCAGCGCTGGGACAACCGGAGGCTATGGCTACACCTTC; size: NA; V: TRBV29-1; D: NA; J: TRBJ1-2
CDR3: CASREAWQGGGYTF; DNA: TGTGCCAGCAGGGAGGCTTGGCAGGGAGGCGGCTACACCTTC; size: NA; V: TRBV6-5; D: NA; J: TRBJ1-2
CDR3: CASSTIDRADTETFF; DNA: TGTGCCAGTAGTACCATAGACAGGGCGGACACTGAAACTTTCTTT; size: NA; V: TRBV19; D: TRBD1; J: TRBJ1-1
CDR3: CAIRATDNTGELFF; DNA: TGTGCCATCAGGGCGACTGATAACACCGGGGAGCTGTTTTTT; size: NA; V: TRBV10-3; D: NA; J: TRBJ2-2
CDR3: CASSVAAGVKDTQYF; DNA: TGTGCCAGCAGCGTGGCGGCGGGAGTTAAAGATACGCAGTATTTT; size: NA; V: TRBV7-8; D: TRBD2; J: TRBJ2-3
CDR3: CASSIDPLAAIHF; DNA: TGTGCCAGTAGTATAGACCCCCTGGCGGCGATCCACTTT; size: NA; V: TRBV19; D: NA; J: TRBJ1-6
CDR3: CASSPRTGDHTGGGYTF; DNA: TGTGCCAGCTCACCACGTACGGGAGACCACACAGGGGGAGGCTACACCTTC; size: NA; V: TRBV18; D: TRBD1; J: TRBJ1-2
CDR3: CASSRTDNYGYTF; DNA: TGTGCCAGCAGTAGGACAGATAACTATGGCTACACCTTC; size: NA; V: TRBV6-5; D: NA; J: TRBJ1-2
CDR3: CASSLLGGLNTEAFF; DNA: TGTGCCAGCAGCCTCTTGGGCGGGCTGAACACTGAAGCTTTCTTT; size: once; V: TRBV7-9; D: NA; J: TRBJ1-1
CDR3: CASSKQGYGYTF; DNA: TGTGCCAGTAGTAAACAGGGGTATGGCTACACCTTC; size: once; V: TRBV19; D: TRBD1; J: TRBJ1-2
CDR3: CASSLAAGAREKLFF; DNA: TGTGCCAGCAGCTTAGCAGCAGGGGCGAGAGAAAAACTGTTTTTT; size: NA; V: TRBV7-2; D: NA; J: TRBJ1-4
CDR3: CATSLEVPGLAGDEQYF; DNA: TGTGCCACCAGCTTAGAGGTCCCCGGACTAGCGGGAGACGAGCAGTACTTC; size: NA; V: TRBV15; D: TRBD2; J: TRBJ2-7
CDR3: CASSPTGQGTGELFF; DNA: TGTGCCAGCAGTCCCACCGGACAGGGGACCGGGGAGCTGTTTTTT; size: NA; V: TRBV7-3; D: TRBD1; J: TRBJ2-2
CDR3: CASSYGTSGSNEQFF; DNA: TGTGCCAGCAGTTACGGGACTAGTGGGTCCAATGAGCAGTTCTTC; size: NA; V: TRBV6-5; D: TRBD2; J: TRBJ2-1
CDR3: CASSLILGLGSEQFF; DNA: TGTGCCAGCAGCTTAATTCTGGGACTAGGTAGTGAGCAGTTCTTC; size: NA; V: TRBV7-3; D: TRBD2; J: TRBJ2-1
CDR3: CASSDGLAGRETQYF; DNA: TGTGCCAGCAGTGACGGACTAGCGGGAAGAGAGACCCAGTACTTC; size: NA; V: TRBV6-1; D: TRBD2; J: TRBJ2-5
CDR3: CASSDPSSYEQYF; DNA: TGTGCCAGCAGCGATCCCAGCTCCTACGAGCAGTACTTC; size: NA; V: TRBV5-4; D: NA; J: TRBJ2-7
CDR3: CATGPGTTRTDTQYF; DNA: TGTGCTACCGGCCCCGGGACTACCCGCACAGATACGCAGTATTTT; size: NA; V: TRBV12-5; D: TRBD2; J: TRBJ2-3
CDR3: CASSPRQGIQPQHF; DNA: TGTGCCAGCAGCCCTCGACAGGGCATTCAGCCCCAGCATTTT; size: NA; V: TRBV7-8; D: TRBD1; J: TRBJ1-5
CDR3: CASNSRGAGQPQHF; DNA: TGTGCCAGCAACTCCCGGGGTGCGGGTCAGCCCCAGCATTTT; size: NA; V: TRBV2; D: NA; J: TRBJ1-5
CDR3: CASSLATLGGRARGANVLTF; DNA: TGTGCCAGCAGCTTGGCCACTCTAGGCGGGAGGGCCCGTGGGGCCAACGTCCTGACTTTC; size: NA; V: TRBV5-4; D: TRBD2; J: TRBJ2-6
CDR3: CASSYGTISSTEAFF; DNA: TGTGCCAGCAGTTACGGGACAATTAGCAGCACTGAAGCTTTCTTT; size: NA; V: TRBV6-5; D: NA; J: TRBJ1-1
CDR3: CASSEQGSPTYEQYF; DNA: TGTGCCAGCAGTGAACAGGGCAGCCCAACCTACGAGCAGTACTTC; size: once; V: TRBV2; D: NA; J: TRBJ2-7
CDR3: CASSPTFGLSYEQYF; DNA: TGTGCCAGCAGCCCCACATTTGGACTTTCCTACGAGCAGTACTTC; size: NA; V: TRBV7-2; D: NA; J: TRBJ2-7
CDR3: CASSPLIGHSGSPLHF; DNA: TGTGCCAGCAGTCCACTTATAGGACATTCCGGTTCACCCCTCCACTTT; size: NA; V: TRBV6-2/TRBV6-3; D: NA; J: TRBJ1-6
CDR3: CASSPGRGYQNTIYF; DNA: TGTGCCAGCAGCCCCGGGAGGGGATACCAAAACACCATATATTTT; size: NA; V: TRBV7-2; D: NA; J: TRBJ1-3
CDR3: CASSYSVVGGAEPQHF; DNA: TGTGCCAGCAGTTACTCTGTTGTGGGGGGGGCGGAGCCCCAGCATTTT; size: NA; V: TRBV6-8; D: NA; J: TRBJ1-5
CDR3: CASMGLGLAYNEQFF; DNA: TGTGCCAGCATGGGGTTGGGACTAGCCTACAATGAGCAGTTCTTC; size: NA; V: TRBV27; D: TRBD2; J: TRBJ2-1
CDR3: CACEQGKNEQFF; DNA: TGTGCCTGCGAACAGGGGAAGAATGAGCAGTTCTTC; size: NA; V: TRBV19; D: TRBD1; J: TRBJ2-1
CDR3: CASRDSGDGEKLFF; DNA: TGTGCCAGCCGGGATTCGGGGGATGGGGAAAAACTGTTTTTT; size: NA; V: TRBV6-5; D: NA; J: TRBJ1-4